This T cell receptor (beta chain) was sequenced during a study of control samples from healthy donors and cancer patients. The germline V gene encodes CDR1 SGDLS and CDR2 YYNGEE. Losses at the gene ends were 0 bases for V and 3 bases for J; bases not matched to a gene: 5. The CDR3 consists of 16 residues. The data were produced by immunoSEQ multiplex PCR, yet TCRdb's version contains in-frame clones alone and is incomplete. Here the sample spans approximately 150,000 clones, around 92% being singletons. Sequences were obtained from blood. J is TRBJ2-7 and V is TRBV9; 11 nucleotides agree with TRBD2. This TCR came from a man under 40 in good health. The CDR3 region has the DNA TGTGCCAGCAGCGTAGCAGATAGCGGGGGGGTCTACGAGCAGTACTTC. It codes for CASSVADSGGVYEQYF.